Listed below are T cell receptor beta chains from one sample, sequenced in a study of T-cell reconstitution after alpha-beta-depleted transplantation in children. MiXCR, applied by TCRdb to the PCR reads, yields one record per CDR3 protein. The sample lists about 440,000 distinct CDR3 sequences, around two fifths seen once, with under 35% in the top ten. The sample consisted of PBMCs, taken before TCRalphabeta/CD19-depleted stem cell transplant. The receptors derive from a girl aged 2-9 years with aplastic anemia, due to receive a stem cell transplant. The CDR3 runs from the conserved cysteine through the conserved F or W. D genes are given only for firm matches. Clone sizes are given selectively: once, few, many, or a class where the clone is expanded.

clone_size	v_call	j_call	d_call	cdr3_nt	cdr3_aa
.	TRBV30	TRBJ2-7	.	TGTGCCTGGAGTATGGAGGGATTACGCGAGCAGTACTTC	CAWSMEGLREQYF
.	TRBV14	TRBJ2-5	.	TGTGCCAGCAGCCAAAGATTGCTAATAAAGGAAGGGGGTGGCGAGACCCAGTACTTC	CASSQRLLIKEGGGETQYF
.	TRBV7-9	TRBJ2-2	TRBD1	TGTGCCAGCAGCCATTGGACAGGGGACACCGGGGAGCTGTTTTTT	CASSHWTGDTGELFF
few	TRBV5-1	TRBJ1-3	.	TGCGCCAGCAGCTTGGCCGGCAGCCGCTCTGGAAACACCATATATTTT	CASSLAGSRSGNTIYF
.	TRBV12-3/TRBV12-4	TRBJ2-1	.	TGTGCCAGCAGTGTTATGACCGGGGATGAGCAGTTCTTC	CASSVMTGDEQFF
.	TRBV7-7	TRBJ1-4	TRBD1	TGTGCCAGCAGCCCGGCACCGGGACAGGGGTTCGAAAAACTGTTTTTT	CASSPAPGQGFEKLFF
.	TRBV6-1	TRBJ1-1	TRBD1	TGTGCCAGCAGGGGGACAGGACCGAACACTGAAGCTTTCTTT	CASRGTGPNTEAFF
.	TRBV7-4	TRBJ2-1	.	TGTGCCAGCAGCTTAGTAAGCGGCACGGGCGGCAATGAGCAGTTCTTC	CASSLVSGTGGNEQFF
many	TRBV20-1	TRBJ2-1	TRBD2	TGCAGTGCTAGAACTGGGACTAGCGGGAGACCCAATGAGCAGTTCTTC	CSARTGTSGRPNEQFF
many	TRBV11-2	TRBJ2-7	.	TGTGCCAGCAGCTCAAGGGGCCAAAGGGAGCAGTACTTC	CASSSRGQREQYF
many	TRBV7-6	TRBJ2-3	.	TGTGCCAGCAGCACAAGCGATACGATCCGGACAGATACGCAGTATTTT	CASSTSDTIRTDTQYF
.	TRBV29-1	TRBJ2-3	.	TGCAGCGCTACCAGGGGTTTCACAGATACGCAGTATTTT	CSATRGFTDTQYF
.	TRBV4-1	TRBJ2-2	TRBD1	TGCGCCAGCAGCCAAGGGAACAGGGGAATCGGGGAGCTGTTTTTT	CASSQGNRGIGELFF
.	TRBV20-1	TRBJ2-7	.	TGCAGTGCCCGAAGGGCTACCGGGGTCTACGAGCAGTACTTC	CSARRATGVYEQYF
.	TRBV7-8	TRBJ2-7	.	TGTGCCAGCAGCCCGGGTGGTGCAGGCGAGCAGTACTTC	CASSPGGAGEQYF
.	TRBV20-1	TRBJ2-5	.	TGCAGTGCTAGACTGAGACGGAGACAAGAGACCCAGTACTTC	CSARLRRRQETQYF
.	TRBV12-3/TRBV12-4	TRBJ1-2	.	TGCGCCAGCAGTTTAGCTGCAGGGGCGAATGGCTACACCTTC	CASSLAAGANGYTF
few	TRBV19	TRBJ2-5	TRBD1	TGTGCCAGCGGACAGGGCCAAGAGACCCAGTACTTC	CASGQGQETQYF
few	TRBV20-1	TRBJ2-7	TRBD2	TGCAGTGCTAGGAAGACTAGCGGGAACCCCTACGAGCAGTACTTC	CSARKTSGNPYEQYF
few	TRBV18	TRBJ2-1	.	TGTGCCAGCTCACCACTTACGAATGAGCAGTTCTTC	CASSPLTNEQFF
.	TRBV5-6	TRBJ2-3	.	TGTGCCAGCAGCTTGTCATCATTGCGGGCAGATACGCAGTATTTT	CASSLSSLRADTQYF
once	TRBV6-1	TRBJ2-7	.	TGTGCCAGCAGCAGACTGGGGGCAGCCTACTCCAACGAGCAGTACTTC	CASSRLGAAYSNEQYF
many	TRBV7-9	TRBJ1-1	.	TGTGCCAGCAGCTTAGCGCTGTCCGAAAACACTGAAGCTTTCTTT	CASSLALSENTEAFF
.	TRBV2	TRBJ2-1	.	TGTGCCACATCCGGGCCGGCCAATGAGCAGTTCTTC	CATSGPANEQFF
many	TRBV29-1	TRBJ2-5	TRBD1	TGCAGCGTCCGGGACAGGGGGCGCGGGACCCAGTACTTC	CSVRDRGRGTQYF
.	TRBV20-1	TRBJ1-4	.	TGCAGTGCTAACAGGGTTGAGGGAGAAAAACTGTTTTTT	CSANRVEGEKLFF
.	TRBV13	TRBJ2-1	.	TGTGCCAGCAGCCCCCCACGGGAGAATGAGCAGTTCTTC	CASSPPRENEQFF
.	TRBV7-9	TRBJ1-2	TRBD1	TGTGCCAGCAGCCAGGGGGGCCAGTTGCACTATGGCTACACCTTC	CASSQGGQLHYGYTF
.	TRBV7-7	TRBJ2-5	.	TGTGCCAGCAGCTTAGGTGGGACTGGAGGCACCCAGTACTTC	CASSLGGTGGTQYF
.	TRBV7-9	TRBJ2-1	.	TGTGCCAGCAGCTATACCGGGGACCGAGAGCAGTTCTTC	CASSYTGDREQFF
many	TRBV24-1	TRBJ2-7	.	TGTGCCACCTCCAAAGGAGGGTCCTACGAGCAGTACTTC	CATSKGGSYEQYF
.	TRBV5-1	TRBJ2-3	TRBD1	TGCGCCAGCAGTCCCAATCCGGGCAGGGGGCTAGATACGCAGTATTTT	CASSPNPGRGLDTQYF
.	TRBV6-5	TRBJ2-1	.	TGTGCCAGCAGTTGGGACCCCCGGATAGGCACTGAGCAGTTCTTC	CASSWDPRIGTEQFF
.	TRBV10-3	TRBJ1-3	TRBD1	TGTGCCATCAGTCAGGGGGCCCCTTCTGGAAACACCATATATTTT	CAISQGAPSGNTIYF